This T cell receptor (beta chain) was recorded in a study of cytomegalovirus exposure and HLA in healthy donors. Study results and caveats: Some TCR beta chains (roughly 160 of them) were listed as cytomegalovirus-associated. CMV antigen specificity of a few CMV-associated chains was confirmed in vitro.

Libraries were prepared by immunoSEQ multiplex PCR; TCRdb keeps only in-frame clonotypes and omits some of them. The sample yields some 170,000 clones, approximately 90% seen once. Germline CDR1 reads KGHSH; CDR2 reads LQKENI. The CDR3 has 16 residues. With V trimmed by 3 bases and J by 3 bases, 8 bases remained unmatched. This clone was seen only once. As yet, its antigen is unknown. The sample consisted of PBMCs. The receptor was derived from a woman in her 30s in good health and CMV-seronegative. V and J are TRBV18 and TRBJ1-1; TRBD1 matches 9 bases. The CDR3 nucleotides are TGTGCCAGCTCACCGAGACCGGGACAGGGACACACTGAAGCTTTCTTT. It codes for CASSPRPGQGHTEAFF.